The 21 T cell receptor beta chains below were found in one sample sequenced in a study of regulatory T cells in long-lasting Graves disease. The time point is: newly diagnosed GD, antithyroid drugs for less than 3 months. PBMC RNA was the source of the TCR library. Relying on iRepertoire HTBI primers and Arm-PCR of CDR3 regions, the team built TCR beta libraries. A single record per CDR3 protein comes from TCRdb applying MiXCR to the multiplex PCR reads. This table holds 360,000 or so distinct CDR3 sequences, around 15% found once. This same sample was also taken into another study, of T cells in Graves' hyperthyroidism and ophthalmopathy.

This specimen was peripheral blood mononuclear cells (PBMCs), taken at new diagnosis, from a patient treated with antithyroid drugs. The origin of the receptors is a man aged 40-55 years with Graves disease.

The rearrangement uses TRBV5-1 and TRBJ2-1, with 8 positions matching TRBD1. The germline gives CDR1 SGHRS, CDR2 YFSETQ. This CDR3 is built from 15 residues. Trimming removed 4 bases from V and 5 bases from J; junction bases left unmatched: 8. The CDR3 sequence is CASSAPDRVNNEQFF. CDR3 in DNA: TGCGCCAGCAGCGCCCCGGACAGGGTTAACAATGAGCAGTTCTTC.

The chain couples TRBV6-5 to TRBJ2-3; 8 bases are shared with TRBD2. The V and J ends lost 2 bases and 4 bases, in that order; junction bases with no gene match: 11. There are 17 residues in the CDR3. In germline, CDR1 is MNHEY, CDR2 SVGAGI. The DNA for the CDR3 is TGTGCCAGCAGTTACGACGGGCGGGGGGCGGGTCCAGATACGCAGTATTTT. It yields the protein CASSYDGRGAGPDTQYF.

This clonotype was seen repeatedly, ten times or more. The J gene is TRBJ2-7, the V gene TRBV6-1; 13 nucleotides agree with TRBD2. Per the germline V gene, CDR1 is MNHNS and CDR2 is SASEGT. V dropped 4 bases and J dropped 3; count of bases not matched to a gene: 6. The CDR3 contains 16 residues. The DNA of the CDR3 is TGTGCCAGCAGTGGACCGGGACTAGCGGGGTTCTACGAGCAGTACTTC. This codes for CASSGPGLAGFYEQYF.

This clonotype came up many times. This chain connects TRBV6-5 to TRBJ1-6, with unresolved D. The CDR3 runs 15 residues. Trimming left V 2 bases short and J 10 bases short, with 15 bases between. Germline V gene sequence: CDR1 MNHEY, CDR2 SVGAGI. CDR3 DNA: TGTGCCAGCAGTTACGACCCGGCAGGCGGCTCACCCCTCCACTTT. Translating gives CASSYDPAGGSPLHF.

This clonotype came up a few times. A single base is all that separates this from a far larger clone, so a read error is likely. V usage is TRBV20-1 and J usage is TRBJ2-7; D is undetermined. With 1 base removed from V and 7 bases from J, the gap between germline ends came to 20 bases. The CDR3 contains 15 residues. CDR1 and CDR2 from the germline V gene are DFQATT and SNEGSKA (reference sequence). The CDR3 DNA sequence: TGCAGTGCTAGAGGTGACGCCACGGCCTACAATGAGCAGTACTTC. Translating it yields CSARGDATAYNEQYF.

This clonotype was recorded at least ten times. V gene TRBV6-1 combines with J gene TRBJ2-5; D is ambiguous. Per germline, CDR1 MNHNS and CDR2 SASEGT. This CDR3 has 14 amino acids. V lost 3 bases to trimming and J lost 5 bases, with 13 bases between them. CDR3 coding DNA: TGTGCCAGCAGTGAGATGCAGGACCTGGAGACCCAGTACTTC. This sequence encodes CASSEMQDLETQYF.

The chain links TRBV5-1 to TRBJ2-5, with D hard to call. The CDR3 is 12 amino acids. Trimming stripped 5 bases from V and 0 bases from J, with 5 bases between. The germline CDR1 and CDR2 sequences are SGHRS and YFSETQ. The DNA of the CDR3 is TGCGCCAGCAGTATCAACCAAGAGACCCAGTACTTC. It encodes CASSINQETQYF. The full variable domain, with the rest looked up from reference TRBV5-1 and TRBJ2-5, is KAGVTQTPRYLIKTRGQQVTLSCSPISGHRSVSWYQQTPGQGLQFLFEYFSETQRNKGNFPGRFSGRQFSNSRSEMNVSTLELGDSALYLCASSINQETQYFGPGTRLLVL.

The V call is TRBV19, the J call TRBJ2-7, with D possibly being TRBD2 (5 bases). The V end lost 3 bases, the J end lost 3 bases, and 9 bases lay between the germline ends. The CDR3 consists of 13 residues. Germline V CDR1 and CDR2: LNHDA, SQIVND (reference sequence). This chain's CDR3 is CASSINRDYEQYF. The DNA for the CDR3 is TGTGCCAGTAGTATTAACCGGGACTACGAGCAGTACTTC.

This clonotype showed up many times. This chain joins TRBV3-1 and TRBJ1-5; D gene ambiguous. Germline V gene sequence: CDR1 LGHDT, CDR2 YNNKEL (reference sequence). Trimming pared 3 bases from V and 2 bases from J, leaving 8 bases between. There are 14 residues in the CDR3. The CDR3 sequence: CASSQMQGNQPQHF. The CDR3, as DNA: TGTGCCAGCAGCCAGATGCAGGGCAATCAGCCCCAGCATTTT.

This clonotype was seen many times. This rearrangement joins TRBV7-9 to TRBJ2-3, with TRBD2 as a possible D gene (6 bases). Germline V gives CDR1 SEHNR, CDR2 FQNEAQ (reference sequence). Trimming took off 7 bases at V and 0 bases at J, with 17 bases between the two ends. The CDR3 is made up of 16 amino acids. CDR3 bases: TGTGCCAGCACACAGGTTAGCGGCACTAGCACAGATACGCAGTATTTT. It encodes CASTQVSGTSTDTQYF.

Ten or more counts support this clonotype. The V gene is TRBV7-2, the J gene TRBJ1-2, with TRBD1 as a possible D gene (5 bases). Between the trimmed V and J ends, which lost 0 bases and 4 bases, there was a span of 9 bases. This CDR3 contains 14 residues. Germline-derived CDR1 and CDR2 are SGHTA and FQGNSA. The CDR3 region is CASSLAHQGYGYTF. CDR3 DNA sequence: TGTGCCAGCAGCTTAGCGCATCAGGGCTATGGCTACACCTTC.

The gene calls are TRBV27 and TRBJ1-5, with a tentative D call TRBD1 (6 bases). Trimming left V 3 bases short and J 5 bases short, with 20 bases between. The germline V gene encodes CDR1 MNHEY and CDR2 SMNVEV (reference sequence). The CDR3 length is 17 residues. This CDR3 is CASSFIGTGFSHQPQHF. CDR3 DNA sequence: TGTGCCAGCAGTTTTATCGGAACAGGGTTTTCGCATCAGCCCCAGCATTTT.

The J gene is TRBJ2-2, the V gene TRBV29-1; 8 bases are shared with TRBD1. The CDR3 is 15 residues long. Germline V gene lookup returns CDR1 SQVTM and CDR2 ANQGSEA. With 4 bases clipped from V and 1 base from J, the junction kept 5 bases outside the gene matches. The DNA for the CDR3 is TGCAGCGTTGGGACAGGGACGGTGAACACCGGGGAGCTGTTTTTT. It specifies CSVGTGTVNTGELFF.

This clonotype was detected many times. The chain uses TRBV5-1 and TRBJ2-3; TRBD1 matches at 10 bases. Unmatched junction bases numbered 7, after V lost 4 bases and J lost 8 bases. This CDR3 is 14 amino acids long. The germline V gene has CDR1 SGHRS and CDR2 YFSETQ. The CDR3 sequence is CASSRGQGKGTQYF. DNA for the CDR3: TGCGCCAGCAGCAGGGGACAGGGGAAGGGTACGCAGTATTTT.

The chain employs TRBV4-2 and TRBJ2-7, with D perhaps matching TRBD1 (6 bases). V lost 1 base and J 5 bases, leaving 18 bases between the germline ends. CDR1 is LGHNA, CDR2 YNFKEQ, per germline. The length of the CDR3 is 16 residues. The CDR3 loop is CASSQGSRGQRNEQYF. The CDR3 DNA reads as TGTGCCAGCAGCCAAGGGTCCAGGGGTCAGAGGAACGAGCAGTACTTC.

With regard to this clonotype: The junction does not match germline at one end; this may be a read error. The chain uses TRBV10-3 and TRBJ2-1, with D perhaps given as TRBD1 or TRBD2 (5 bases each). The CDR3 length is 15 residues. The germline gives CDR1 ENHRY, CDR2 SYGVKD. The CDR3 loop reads CASSYRDLFYNEQFF. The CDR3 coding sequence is TGTGCCAGCAGTTACCGGGACCTTTTCTACAATGAGCAGTTCTTC.

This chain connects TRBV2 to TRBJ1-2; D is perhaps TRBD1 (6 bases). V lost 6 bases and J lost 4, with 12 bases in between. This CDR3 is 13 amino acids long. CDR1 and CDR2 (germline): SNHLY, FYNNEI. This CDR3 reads CASRGTGIYGYTF. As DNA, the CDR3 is TGTGCCAGCAGGGGTACAGGGATCTATGGCTACACCTTC.

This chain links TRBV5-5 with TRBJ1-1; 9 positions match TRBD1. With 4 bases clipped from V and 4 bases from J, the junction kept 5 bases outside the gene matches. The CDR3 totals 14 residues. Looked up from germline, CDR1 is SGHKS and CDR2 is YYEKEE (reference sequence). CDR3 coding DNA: TGTGCCAGCAGCAGTAACAGGGGGCGCACTGAAGCTTTCTTT. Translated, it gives CASSSNRGRTEAFF.

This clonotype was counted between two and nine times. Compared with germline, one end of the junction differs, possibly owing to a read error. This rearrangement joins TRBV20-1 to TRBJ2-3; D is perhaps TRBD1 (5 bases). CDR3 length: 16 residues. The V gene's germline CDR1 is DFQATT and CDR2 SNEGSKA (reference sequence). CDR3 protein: CSARETSGMSTDTRYF. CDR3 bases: TGCAGTGCTAGAGAAACCTCAGGGATGAGTACAGATACGCGGTATTTT.

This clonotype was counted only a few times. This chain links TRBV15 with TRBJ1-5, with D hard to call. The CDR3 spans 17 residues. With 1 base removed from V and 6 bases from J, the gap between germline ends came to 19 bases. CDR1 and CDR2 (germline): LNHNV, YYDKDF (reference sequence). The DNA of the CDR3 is TGTGCCACCAGCAGAGGGACGGCAAAGACCCCCTCTCAGCCCCAGCATTTT. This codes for CATSRGTAKTPSQPQHF. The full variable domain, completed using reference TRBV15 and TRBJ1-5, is DAMVIQNPRYQVTQFGKPVTLSCSQTLNHNVMYWYQQKSSQAPKLLFHYYDKDFNNEADTPDNFQSRRPNTSFCFLDIRSPGLGDTAMYLCATSRGTAKTPSQPQHFGDGTRLSIL.

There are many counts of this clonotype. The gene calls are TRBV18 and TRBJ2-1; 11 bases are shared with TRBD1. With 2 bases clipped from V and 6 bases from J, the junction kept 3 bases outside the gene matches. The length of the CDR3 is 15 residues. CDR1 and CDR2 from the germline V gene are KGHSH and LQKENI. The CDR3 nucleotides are TGTGCCAGCTCACCAGGGGACAGGGGGACCAATGAGCAGTTCTTC. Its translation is CASSPGDRGTNEQFF.